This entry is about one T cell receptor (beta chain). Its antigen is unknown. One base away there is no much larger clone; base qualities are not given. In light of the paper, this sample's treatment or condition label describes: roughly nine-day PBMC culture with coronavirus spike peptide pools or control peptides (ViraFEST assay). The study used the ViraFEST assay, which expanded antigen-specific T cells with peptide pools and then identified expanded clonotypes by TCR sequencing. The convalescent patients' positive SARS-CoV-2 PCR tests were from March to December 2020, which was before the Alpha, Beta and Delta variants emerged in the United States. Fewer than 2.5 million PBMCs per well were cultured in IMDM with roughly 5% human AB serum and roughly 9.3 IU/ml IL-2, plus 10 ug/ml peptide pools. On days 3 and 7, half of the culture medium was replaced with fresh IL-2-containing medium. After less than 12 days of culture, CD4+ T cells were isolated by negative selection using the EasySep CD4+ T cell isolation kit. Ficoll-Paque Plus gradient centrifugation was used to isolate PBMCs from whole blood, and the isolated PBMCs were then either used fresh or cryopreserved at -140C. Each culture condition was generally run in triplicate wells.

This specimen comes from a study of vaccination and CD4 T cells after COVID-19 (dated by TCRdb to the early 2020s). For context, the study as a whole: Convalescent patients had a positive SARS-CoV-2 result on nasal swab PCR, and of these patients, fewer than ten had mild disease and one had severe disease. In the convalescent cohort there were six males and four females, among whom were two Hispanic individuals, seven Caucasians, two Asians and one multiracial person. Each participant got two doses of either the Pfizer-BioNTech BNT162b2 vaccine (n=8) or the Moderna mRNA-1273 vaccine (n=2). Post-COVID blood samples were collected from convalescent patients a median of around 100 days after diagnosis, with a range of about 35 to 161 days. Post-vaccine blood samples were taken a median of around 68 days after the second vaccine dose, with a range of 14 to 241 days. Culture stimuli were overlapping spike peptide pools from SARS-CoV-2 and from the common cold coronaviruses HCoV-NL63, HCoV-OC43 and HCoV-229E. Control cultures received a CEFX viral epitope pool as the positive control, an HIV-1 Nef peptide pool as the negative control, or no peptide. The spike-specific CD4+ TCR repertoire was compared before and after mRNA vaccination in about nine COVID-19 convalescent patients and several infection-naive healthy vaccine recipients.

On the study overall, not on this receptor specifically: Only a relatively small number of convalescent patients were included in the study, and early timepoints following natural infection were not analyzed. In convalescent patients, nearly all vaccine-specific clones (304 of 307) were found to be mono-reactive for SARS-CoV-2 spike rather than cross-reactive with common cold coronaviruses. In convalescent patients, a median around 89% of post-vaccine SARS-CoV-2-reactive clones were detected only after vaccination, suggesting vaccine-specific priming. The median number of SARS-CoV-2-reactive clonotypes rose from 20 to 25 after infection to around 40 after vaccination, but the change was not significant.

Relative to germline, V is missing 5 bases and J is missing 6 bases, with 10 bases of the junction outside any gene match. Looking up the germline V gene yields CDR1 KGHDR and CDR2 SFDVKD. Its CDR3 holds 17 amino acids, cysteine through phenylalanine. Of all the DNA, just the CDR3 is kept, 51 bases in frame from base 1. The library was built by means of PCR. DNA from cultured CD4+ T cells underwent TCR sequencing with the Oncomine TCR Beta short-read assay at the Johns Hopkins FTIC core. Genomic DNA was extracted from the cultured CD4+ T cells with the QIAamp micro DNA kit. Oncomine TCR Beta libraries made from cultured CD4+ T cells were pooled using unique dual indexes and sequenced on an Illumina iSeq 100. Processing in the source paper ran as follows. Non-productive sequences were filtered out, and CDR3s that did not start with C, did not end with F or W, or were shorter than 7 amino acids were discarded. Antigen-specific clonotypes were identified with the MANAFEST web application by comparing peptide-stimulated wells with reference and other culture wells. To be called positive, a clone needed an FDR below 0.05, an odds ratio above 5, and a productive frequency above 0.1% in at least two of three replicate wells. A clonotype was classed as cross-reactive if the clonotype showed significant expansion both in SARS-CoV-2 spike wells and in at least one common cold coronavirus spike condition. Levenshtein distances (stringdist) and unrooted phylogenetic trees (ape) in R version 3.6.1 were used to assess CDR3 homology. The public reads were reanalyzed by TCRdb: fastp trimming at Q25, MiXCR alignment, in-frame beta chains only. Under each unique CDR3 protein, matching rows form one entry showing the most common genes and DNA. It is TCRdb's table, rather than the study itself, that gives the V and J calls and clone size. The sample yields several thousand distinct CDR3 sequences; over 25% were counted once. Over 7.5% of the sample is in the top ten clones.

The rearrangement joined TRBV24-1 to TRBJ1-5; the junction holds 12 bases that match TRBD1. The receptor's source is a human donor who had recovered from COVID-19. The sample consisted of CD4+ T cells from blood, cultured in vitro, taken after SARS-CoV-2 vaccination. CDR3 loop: CATSGESGQGASQPQHF. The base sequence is TGTGCCACCAGTGGGGAGTCGGGACAGGGGGCTAGTCAGCCCCAGCATTTT.